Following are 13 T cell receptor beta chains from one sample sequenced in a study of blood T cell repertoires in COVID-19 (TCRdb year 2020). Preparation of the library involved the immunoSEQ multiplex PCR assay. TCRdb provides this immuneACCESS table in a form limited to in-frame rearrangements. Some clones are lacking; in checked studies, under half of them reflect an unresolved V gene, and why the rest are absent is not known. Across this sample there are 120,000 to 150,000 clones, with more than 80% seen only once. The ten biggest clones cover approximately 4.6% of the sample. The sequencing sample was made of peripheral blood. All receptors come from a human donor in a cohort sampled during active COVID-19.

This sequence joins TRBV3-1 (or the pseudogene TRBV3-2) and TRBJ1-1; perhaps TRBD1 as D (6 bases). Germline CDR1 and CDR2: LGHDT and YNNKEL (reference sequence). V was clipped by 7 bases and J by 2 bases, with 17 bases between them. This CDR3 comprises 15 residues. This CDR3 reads CASTPIPDSNTEAFF. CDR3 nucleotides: TGTGCCAGCACCCCTATACCGGACAGTAACACTGAAGCTTTCTTT.

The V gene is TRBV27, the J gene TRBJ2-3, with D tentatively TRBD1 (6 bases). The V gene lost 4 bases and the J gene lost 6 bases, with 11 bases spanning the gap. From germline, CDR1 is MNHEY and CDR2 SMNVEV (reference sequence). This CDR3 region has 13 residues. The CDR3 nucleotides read TGTGCCAGCAGTTCAGGGGTAGGCGATACGCAGTATTTT. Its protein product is CASSSGVGDTQYF.

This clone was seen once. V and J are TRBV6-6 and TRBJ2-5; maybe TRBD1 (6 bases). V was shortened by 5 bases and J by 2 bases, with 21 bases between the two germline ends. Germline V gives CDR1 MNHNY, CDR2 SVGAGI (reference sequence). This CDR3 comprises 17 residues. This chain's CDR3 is CASSRRGRAREQETQYF. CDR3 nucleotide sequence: TGTGCCAGCAGTCGCAGGGGACGGGCACGGGAACAAGAGACCCAGTACTTC.

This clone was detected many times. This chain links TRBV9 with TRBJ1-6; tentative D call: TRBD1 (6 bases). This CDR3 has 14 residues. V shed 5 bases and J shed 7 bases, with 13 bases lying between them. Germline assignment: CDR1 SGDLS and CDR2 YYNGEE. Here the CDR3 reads CASSKGGGNSPLHF. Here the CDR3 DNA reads TGTGCCAGCAGTAAAGGGGGGGGAAATTCACCCCTCCACTTT.

CDR3 loop: CASASGSGQDKNIQYF. The CDR3, as DNA: TGCGCCAGCGCCTCCGGTAGCGGACAAGACAAAAACATTCAGTACTTC. The rearrangement uses TRBV5-1 and TRBJ2-4, with D perhaps matching TRBD2 (6 bases). The CDR3 length is 16 residues. Germline lookup yields CDR1 SGHRS and CDR2 YFSETQ. The germline V and J ends were trimmed by 7 bases and 3 bases, with 20 bases remaining between them.

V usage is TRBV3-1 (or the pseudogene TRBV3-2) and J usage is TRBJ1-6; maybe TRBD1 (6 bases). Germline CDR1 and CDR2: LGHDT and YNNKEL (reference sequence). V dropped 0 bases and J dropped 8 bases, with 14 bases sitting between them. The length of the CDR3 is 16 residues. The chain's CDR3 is CASSQDRTGMDSPLHF. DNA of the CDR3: TGTGCCAGCAGCCAAGATCGTACAGGGATGGATTCACCCCTCCACTTT.

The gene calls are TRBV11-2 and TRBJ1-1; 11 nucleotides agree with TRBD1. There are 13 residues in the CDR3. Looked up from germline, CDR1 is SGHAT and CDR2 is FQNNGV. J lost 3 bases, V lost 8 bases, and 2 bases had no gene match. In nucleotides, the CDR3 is TGTGCCAGCGGACAGGGGGCTTACACTGAAGCTTTCTTT. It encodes CASGQGAYTEAFF.

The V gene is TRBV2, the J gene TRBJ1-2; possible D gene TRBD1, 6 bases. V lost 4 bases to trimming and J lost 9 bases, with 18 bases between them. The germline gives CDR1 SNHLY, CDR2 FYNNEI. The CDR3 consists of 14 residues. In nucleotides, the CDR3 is TGTGCCAGCAGTGCGCAGGGGCTCGGCGGAAGCTACACCTTC. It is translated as CASSAQGLGGSYTF.

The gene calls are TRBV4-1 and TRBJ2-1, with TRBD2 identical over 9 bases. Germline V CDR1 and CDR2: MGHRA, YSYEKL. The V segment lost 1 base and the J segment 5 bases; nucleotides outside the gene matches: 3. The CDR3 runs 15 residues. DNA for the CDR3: TGCGCCAGCAGCCAAGCCAGCGGGGGGAACAATGAGCAGTTCTTC. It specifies CASSQASGGNNEQFF.

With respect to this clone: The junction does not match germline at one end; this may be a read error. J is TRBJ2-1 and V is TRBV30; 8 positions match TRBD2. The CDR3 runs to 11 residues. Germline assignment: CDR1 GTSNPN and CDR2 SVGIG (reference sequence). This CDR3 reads CAWSTGGAKIF. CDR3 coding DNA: TGTGCCTGGAGTACCGGGGGGGCCAAAATCTTC.

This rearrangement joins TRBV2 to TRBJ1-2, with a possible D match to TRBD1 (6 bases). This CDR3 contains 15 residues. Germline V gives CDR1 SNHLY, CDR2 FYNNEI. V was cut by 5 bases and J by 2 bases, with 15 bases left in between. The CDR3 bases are TGTGCCAGCAGTTTCTTACGCGGACAGAACTATGGCTACACCTTC. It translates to CASSFLRGQNYGYTF.

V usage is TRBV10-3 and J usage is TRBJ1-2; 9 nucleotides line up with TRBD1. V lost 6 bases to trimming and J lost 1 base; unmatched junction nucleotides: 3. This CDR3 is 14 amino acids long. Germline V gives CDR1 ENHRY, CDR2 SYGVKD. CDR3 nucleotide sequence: TGTGCCATCAGGGGGACAGGGTATAACTATGGCTACACCTTC. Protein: CAIRGTGYNYGYTF.

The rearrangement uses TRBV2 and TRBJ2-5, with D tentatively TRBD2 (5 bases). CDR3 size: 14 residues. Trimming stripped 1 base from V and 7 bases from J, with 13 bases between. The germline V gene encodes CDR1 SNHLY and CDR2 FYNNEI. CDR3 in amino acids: CASSEGERKGTQYF. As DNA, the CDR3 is TGTGCCAGCAGTGAAGGGGAGCGGAAGGGGACCCAGTACTTC.